The following is a T cell receptor (beta chain) sequence with its context. This specimen comes from a study of blood T cell repertoires in COVID-19. Background on the study: There were acute and convalescent COVID-19 samples, and they came from the United States, Italy and Spain.

Study processing details: Researchers report that nucleated cell counts were estimated from reference gene primer amplification. TCRdb's table, derived via immunoSEQ multiplex PCR, lists solely in-frame clones and lacks some. For V, J and clone size, that table is used; D and trimming come from the DNA. This sample has 140,000 or so clones, with 85% to 90% found just once. CDR3 size: 16 residues. From germline, CDR1 is KGHSH and CDR2 LQKENI. Trimming at V came to 2 bases and at J to 5 bases, leaving 9 bases not matched to a gene. The chain links TRBV18 to TRBJ1-1; 9 bases fit TRBD1. Sequenced input: peripheral blood. This sequence originates from a woman aged 45-65 years with active or convalescent COVID-19. CDR3 sequence reads: CASSPKTGTGRTEAFF. In DNA form, the CDR3 reads TGTGCCAGCTCACCAAAAACCGGGACAGGGAGGACTGAAGCTTTCTTT. The full variable domain, rest sourced from reference TRBV18 and TRBJ1-1, is NAGVMQNPRHLVRRRGQEARLRCSPMKGHSHVYWYRQLPEEGLKFMVYLQKENIIDESGMPKERFSAEFPKEGPSILRIQQVVRGDSAAYFCASSPKTGTGRTEAFFGQGTRLTVV.